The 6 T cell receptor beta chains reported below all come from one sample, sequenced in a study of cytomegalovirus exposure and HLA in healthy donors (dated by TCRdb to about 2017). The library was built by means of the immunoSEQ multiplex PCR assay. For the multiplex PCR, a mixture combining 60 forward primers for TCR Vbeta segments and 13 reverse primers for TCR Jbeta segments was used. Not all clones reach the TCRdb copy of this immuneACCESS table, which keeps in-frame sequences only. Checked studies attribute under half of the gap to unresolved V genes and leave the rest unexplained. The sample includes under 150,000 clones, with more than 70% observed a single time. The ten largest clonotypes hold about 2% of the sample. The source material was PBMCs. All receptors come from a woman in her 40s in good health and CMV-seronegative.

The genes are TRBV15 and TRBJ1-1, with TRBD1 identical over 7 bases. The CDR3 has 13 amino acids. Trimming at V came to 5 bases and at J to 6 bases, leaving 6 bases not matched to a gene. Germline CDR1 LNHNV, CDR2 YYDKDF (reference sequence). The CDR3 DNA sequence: TGTGCCACCAGCCCTCGACAGGGTTCTGAAGCTTTCTTT. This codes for CATSPRQGSEAFF. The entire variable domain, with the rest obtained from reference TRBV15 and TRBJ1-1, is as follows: DAMVIQNPRYQVTQFGKPVTLSCSQTLNHNVMYWYQQKSSQAPKLLFHYYDKDFNNEADTPDNFQSRRPNTSFCFLDIRSPGLGDTAMYLCATSPRQGSEAFFGQGTRLTVV.

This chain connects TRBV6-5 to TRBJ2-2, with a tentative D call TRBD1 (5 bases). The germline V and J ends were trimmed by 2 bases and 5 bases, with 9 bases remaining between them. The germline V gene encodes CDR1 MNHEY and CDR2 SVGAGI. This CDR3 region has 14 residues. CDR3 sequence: CASSYDSGTGELFF. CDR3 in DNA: TGTGCCAGCAGTTACGACTCAGGGACCGGGGAGCTGTTTTTT.

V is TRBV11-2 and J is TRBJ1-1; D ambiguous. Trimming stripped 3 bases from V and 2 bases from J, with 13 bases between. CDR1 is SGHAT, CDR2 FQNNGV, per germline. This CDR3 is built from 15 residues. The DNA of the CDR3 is TGTGCCAGCAGCTTCCGGGAGCGCCATAACACTGAAGCTTTCTTT. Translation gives CASSFRERHNTEAFF.

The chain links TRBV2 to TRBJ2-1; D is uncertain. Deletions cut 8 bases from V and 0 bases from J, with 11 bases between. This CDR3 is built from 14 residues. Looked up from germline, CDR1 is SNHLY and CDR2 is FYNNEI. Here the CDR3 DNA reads TGTGCCAGCGAAGCCATGAGCTCCTACAATGAGCAGTTCTTC. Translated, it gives CASEAMSSYNEQFF.

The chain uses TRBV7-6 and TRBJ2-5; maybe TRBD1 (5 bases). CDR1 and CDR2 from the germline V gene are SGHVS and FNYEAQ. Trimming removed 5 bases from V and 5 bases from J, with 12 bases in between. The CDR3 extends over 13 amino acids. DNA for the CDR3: TGTGCCAGCAGCCGTACAGGATTGGAGACCCAGTACTTC. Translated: CASSRTGLETQYF.

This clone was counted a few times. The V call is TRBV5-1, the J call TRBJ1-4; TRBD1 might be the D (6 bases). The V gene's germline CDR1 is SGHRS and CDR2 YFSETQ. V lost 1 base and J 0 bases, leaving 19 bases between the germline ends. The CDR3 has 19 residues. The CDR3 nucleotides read TGCGCCAGCAGCTTGCTCAGTTACCCGGACAGTGCAACTAATGAAAAACTGTTTTTT. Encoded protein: CASSLLSYPDSATNEKLFF.